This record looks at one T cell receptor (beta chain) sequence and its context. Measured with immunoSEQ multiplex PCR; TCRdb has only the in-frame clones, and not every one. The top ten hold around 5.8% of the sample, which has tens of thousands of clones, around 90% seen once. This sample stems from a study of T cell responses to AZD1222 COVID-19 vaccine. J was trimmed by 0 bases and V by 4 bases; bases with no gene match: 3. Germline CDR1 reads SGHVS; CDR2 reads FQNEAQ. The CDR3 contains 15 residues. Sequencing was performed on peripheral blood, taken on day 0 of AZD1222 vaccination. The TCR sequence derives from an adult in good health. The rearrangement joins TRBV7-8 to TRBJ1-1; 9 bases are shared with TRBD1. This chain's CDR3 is CASSSWTGVNTEAFF. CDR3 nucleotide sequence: TGTGCCAGCAGCTCATGGACAGGGGTGAACACTGAAGCTTTCTTT.